The 23 T cell receptor beta chains below all came from one sample that was sequenced in a study of T cell responses to AZD1222 COVID-19 vaccine. The assay was immunoSEQ multiplex PCR, and TCRdb's table has in-frame clones only and misses some. The sample holds some 88,000 clones, roughly 94% seen once. The sample in question was peripheral blood, obtained on day 0 of AZD1222 vaccination. All receptors derive from an adult in good health.

The chain has TRBV7-2 and TRBJ1-6, with D unresolved. V lost 1 base and J 8 bases, leaving 6 bases between the germline ends. Germline CDR1 and CDR2: SGHTA and FQGNSA. The CDR3 spans 13 residues. The CDR3 DNA reads as TGTGCCAGCAGCTTAGTGAAGTATTCACCCCTCCACTTT. Translated, it gives CASSLVKYSPLHF.

This clone was recorded once. The rearrangement joins TRBV29-1 to TRBJ2-1; a weak D match, TRBD2 (6 bases). This CDR3 contains 18 residues. Germline values: CDR1 SQVTM, CDR2 ANQGSEA. V shed 4 bases and J shed 0 bases, with 22 bases lying between them. The CDR3 region is CSVALWGGLRGSYNEQFF. The CDR3 coding sequence is TGCAGCGTTGCCTTATGGGGTGGATTGCGGGGCTCCTACAATGAGCAGTTCTTC.

The chain carries TRBV28 and TRBJ1-3; D may be TRBD1 (6 bases). The CDR3 spans 16 residues. Germline V gives CDR1 MDHEN, CDR2 SYDVKM. V shed 1 base and J shed 2 bases, with 12 bases lying between them. The CDR3 sequence: CASSLSPGEAGNTIYF. The CDR3 DNA is TGTGCCAGCAGTTTATCTCCAGGGGAAGCTGGAAACACCATATATTTT.

The gene calls are TRBV6-5 and TRBJ2-7; 7 bases align to TRBD1. J was trimmed by 5 bases and V by 1 base; bases with no gene match: 8. The CDR3 runs to 15 residues. Looked up from germline, CDR1 is MNHEY and CDR2 is SVGAGI. The CDR3 DNA sequence: TGTGCCAGCAGTTACTTACCAGGGGGAACGAACGAGCAGTACTTC. Translation gives CASSYLPGGTNEQYF.

This clone was detected only a few times. The gene calls are TRBV15 and TRBJ1-4, with TRBD1 identical over 9 bases. The ends lost 0 bases at V and 7 bases at J; junction bases unmatched: 6. The CDR3 loop spans 16 amino acids. Germline CDR1 is LNHNV and CDR2 is YYDKDF (reference sequence). CDR3 region: CATSRESGTGIEKLFF. CDR3 DNA sequence: TGTGCCACCAGCAGAGAAAGCGGGACAGGGATTGAAAAACTGTTTTTT.

This clone was counted once. The J gene is TRBJ1-6, the V gene TRBV5-4; 7 bases fit TRBD1. The V segment lost 5 bases and the J segment 7 bases; nucleotides outside the gene matches: 6. Per the germline V gene, CDR1 is SGHNT and CDR2 is YYREEE (reference sequence). The CDR3 has 14 residues. Here the CDR3 reads CASRTGVVNSPLHF. As DNA, the CDR3 is TGTGCCAGCAGAACAGGGGTGGTAAATTCACCCCTCCACTTT.

The rearrangement links TRBV7-9 to TRBJ2-2, with D possibly being TRBD1 (6 bases). CDR1 and CDR2 (germline): SEHNR, FQNEAQ (reference sequence). Trimming shortened V by 11 bases and J by 1 base, and 17 bases separated the two germline ends. The CDR3 spans 15 residues. The CDR3 loop reads CAHEETGLNTGELFF. In nucleotides, the CDR3 is TGTGCCCATGAGGAGACAGGATTGAACACCGGGGAGCTGTTTTTT.

The gene calls are TRBV24-1 and TRBJ2-1; 7 positions match TRBD2. The CDR3 is 16 amino acids. V gave up 1 base and J gave up 5 bases; unmatched junction bases: 7. Germline values: CDR1 KGHDR, CDR2 SFDVKD. CDR3: CATSDLGRAENNEQFF. CDR3 coding DNA: TGTGCCACCAGTGATTTAGGGAGGGCCGAGAACAATGAGCAGTTCTTC.

The J gene is TRBJ2-7, the V gene TRBV4-1; 14 nucleotides agree with TRBD2. The J segment lost 5 bases and the V segment lost 3 bases, leaving 6 bases of the junction unmatched. The V gene's germline CDR1 is MGHRA and CDR2 YSYEKL. The CDR3 loop spans 16 amino acids. As DNA, the CDR3 is TGCGCCAGCAGCCACGTTGGGACTAGCGGGAGTCACGAGCAGTACTTC. Its protein product is CASSHVGTSGSHEQYF.

V and J are TRBV5-6 and TRBJ2-5, with D possibly TRBD1 on 6 matching bases. CDR1 is SGHDT and CDR2 is YYEEEE in the germline V gene. The V end was cut by 4 bases, the J end by 1 base, with 11 bases between. The CDR3 consists of 14 residues. The CDR3 DNA is TGTGCCAGCAGCACGGGACATGGCCAAGAGACCCAGTACTTC. Translation: CASSTGHGQETQYF. The whole variable domain, remainder taken from reference TRBV5-6 and TRBJ2-5, is DAGVTQSPTHLIKTRGQQVTLRCSPKSGHDTVSWYQQALGQGPQFIFQYYEEEERQRGNFPDRFSGHQFPNYSSELNVNALLLGDSALYLCASSTGHGQETQYFGPGTRLLVL.

This clone was counted only a few times. This chain connects TRBV5-1 to TRBJ1-2; TRBD1 aligns across 9 bases. The CDR3 length is 17 residues. The trim removed 3 bases at V and 4 bases at J, leaving 13 bases unmatched. Per the germline V gene, CDR1 is SGHRS and CDR2 is YFSETQ. The CDR3 DNA reads as TGCGCCAGCAGCTCGGGGCCACCGGGACAGGGTTTCTATGGCTACACCTTC. Its translation: CASSSGPPGQGFYGYTF.

This sequence joins TRBV6-5 and TRBJ2-7, with TRBD1 matching over 7 bases. This CDR3 has 13 amino acids. V shed 2 bases and J 5 bases; nucleotides not matched to a gene: 3. Germline V gives CDR1 MNHEY, CDR2 SVGAGI. The CDR3 loop reads CASSYDRADEQYF. The CDR3 DNA reads as TGTGCCAGCAGTTACGACAGGGCCGACGAGCAGTACTTC.

This clone has only one observation. The V gene is TRBV6-5, the J gene TRBJ1-4; perhaps TRBD1 as D (5 bases). The V and J ends lost 5 bases and 6 bases respectively, with 13 bases between them. Germline V gene sequence: CDR1 MNHEY, CDR2 SVGAGI. The CDR3 runs 14 residues. The CDR3 region has the DNA TGTGCCAGCAGTCCTCGCCAGGGTTATGAAAAACTGTTTTTT. Its protein is CASSPRQGYEKLFF.

The chain uses TRBV13 and TRBJ2-7; D gene unclear. Trimming took off 5 bases at V and 5 bases at J, with 7 bases between the two ends. CDR3 size: 11 residues. CDR1 and CDR2 (germline): PRHDT, FYEKMQ (reference sequence). The CDR3 loop reads CASSHRDEQYF. The CDR3 nucleotides are TGTGCCAGCAGCCATCGGGACGAGCAGTACTTC.

CDR3 coding DNA: TGTGCCAGCAGCGTAGGACGGCTGGATGGTTCACCCCTCCACTTT. Translation: CASSVGRLDGSPLHF. J is TRBJ1-6 and V is TRBV9, with no clear D. CDR1 and CDR2 (germline): SGDLS, YYNGEE. This CDR3 spans 15 amino acids. The V gene lost 0 bases and the J gene lost 9 bases, with 13 bases spanning the gap.

This rearrangement joins TRBV5-1 to TRBJ2-1; TRBD1 aligns across 8 bases. This CDR3 contains 14 residues. From germline, CDR1 is SGHRS and CDR2 YFSETQ. Trimming removed 7 bases from V and 7 bases from J; junction bases left unmatched: 10. The CDR3 is CASRLTGVENEQFF. The CDR3 DNA is TGCGCCAGCCGATTGACAGGGGTCGAAAATGAGCAGTTCTTC.

Of note for this clone: The junction departs from germline at one end; a sequencing error may be responsible. The CDR3 DNA follows: TGTGCCAGCAGCGGGCAAGACAGGGCCTACGCCTTC. Protein product: CASSGQDRAYAF. The chain recombines TRBV9 with TRBJ1-2; 7 nucleotides match TRBD1. CDR3 length: 12 amino acids. The V gene's germline CDR1 is SGDLS and CDR2 YYNGEE.

V gene TRBV27 combines with J gene TRBJ2-3; 9 nucleotides line up with TRBD2. V lost 3 bases to trimming and J lost 0 bases; unmatched junction nucleotides: 1. CDR1 is MNHEY and CDR2 is SMNVEV in the germline V gene (reference sequence). This CDR3 has 15 residues. CDR3 nucleotides: TGTGCCAGCAGTTTGGGACTAGCTAGCACAGATACGCAGTATTTT. Protein: CASSLGLASTDTQYF.

The chain has TRBV28 and TRBJ1-1; 8 nucleotides line up with TRBD1. Per the germline V gene, CDR1 is MDHEN and CDR2 is SYDVKM. The V segment lost 6 bases and the J segment 6 bases; nucleotides outside the gene matches: 9. This CDR3 has 14 amino acids. For the CDR3, the DNA is TGTGCCAGCAGCAATCGACAGGGGAAGGCTGAAGCTTTCTTT. Translation gives CASSNRQGKAEAFF. The full variable domain, with the rest looked up from reference TRBV28 and TRBJ1-1, is DVKVTQSSRYLVKRTGEKVFLECVQDMDHENMFWYRQDPGLGLRLIYFSYDVKMKEKGDIPEGYSVSREKKERFSLILESASTNQTSMYLCASSNRQGKAEAFFGQGTRLTVV.

The V call is TRBV7-2, the J call TRBJ2-5; TRBD1 matches 8 bases. Germline V CDR1 and CDR2: SGHTA, FQGNSA. This CDR3 spans 16 amino acids. V lost 4 bases to trimming and J lost 4 bases; unmatched junction nucleotides: 11. DNA for the CDR3: TGTGCCAGCAGCTCTAGATTCGACAGGGGCGCAGAGACCCAGTACTTC. It translates to CASSSRFDRGAETQYF.

The genes are TRBV7-2 and TRBJ2-2, with D perhaps TRBD1 (5 bases). The CDR3 loop spans 16 amino acids. V shed 0 bases and J shed 4 bases, with 12 bases lying between them. Germline V CDR1 and CDR2: SGHTA, FQGNSA. This CDR3 is CASSLAGPRTTGELFF. Written as DNA, the CDR3 is TGTGCCAGCAGCTTAGCGGGGCCAAGAACCACCGGGGAGCTGTTTTTT.

The rearrangement uses TRBV5-6 and TRBJ2-7; possibly TRBD1 for D (6 bases). The CDR3 runs to 14 residues. Per germline, CDR1 SGHDT and CDR2 YYEEEE. Deletions cut 5 bases from V and 2 bases from J, with 14 bases between. The CDR3 bases are TGTGCCAGCAGAAAGAACAGGGTAACCTACGAGCAGTACTTC. It translates to CASRKNRVTYEQYF. The whole variable domain, remainder taken from reference TRBV5-6 and TRBJ2-7, is DAGVTQSPTHLIKTRGQQVTLRCSPKSGHDTVSWYQQALGQGPQFIFQYYEEEERQRGNFPDRFSGHQFPNYSSELNVNALLLGDSALYLCASRKNRVTYEQYFGPGTRLTVT.

The CDR3 is CASSLRTGYTGELFF. CDR3 nucleotides: TGTGCCAGCAGCTTAAGGACAGGTTACACCGGGGAGCTGTTTTTT. This rearrangement joins TRBV7-2 to TRBJ2-2, with 7 bases matching TRBD1. Germline V gives CDR1 SGHTA, CDR2 FQGNSA. V shed 2 bases and J 3 bases; nucleotides not matched to a gene: 3. The CDR3 runs to 15 residues. Variable domain in full (rest from reference TRBV7-2 and TRBJ2-2): GAGVSQSPSNKVTEKGKDVELRCDPISGHTALYWYRQSLGQGLEFLIYFQGNSAPDKSGLPSDRFSAERTGGSVSTLTIQRTQQEDSAVYLCASSLRTGYTGELFFGEGSRLTVL.